This T cell receptor (beta chain) was profiled in a study of cytomegalovirus exposure and HLA in healthy donors. As concerns this clone: No antigen is known for it.

Study-level findings and limits: Overall, about 160 TCR beta chains were annotated as cytomegalovirus-associated. A missense variant in DCLRE1C was later tied to TCR beta V- and J-gene trimming.

PCR employed 60 Vbeta and 13 Jbeta primers. The repertoire was sequenced with immunoSEQ multiplex PCR; TCRdb's copy has only in-frame clones and lacks some. The data hold some 140,000 clones, with around nine tenths observed a single time. Looked up from germline, CDR1 is SGDLS and CDR2 is YYNGEE. J lost 2 bases, V lost 4 bases, and 10 bases had no gene match. This CDR3 region has 17 residues. Sequences were obtained from PBMCs. The V and J genes are TRBV9 and TRBJ2-1; 9 nucleotides match TRBD2. This TCR came from a young woman in good health and CMV-seronegative. CDR3 in DNA: TGTGCCAGCAGCACACCTACAGCGGGGGGTACCTACAATGAGCAGTTCTTC. Amino acid sequence: CASSTPTAGGTYNEQFF.